This entry describes one TCR beta chain. What it recognizes is unknown. The CDR3 covers 11 residues. Trimming removed 4 bases at V and 6 bases at J, with 6 bases between. The data were taken from a study of T cell responses to AZD1222 COVID-19 vaccine. Notes on the study in general: Variant regions that are unmutated are reportedly the target of nearly half of spike-specific TCRs. There were repertoire samples only from the period after the peak T cell response.

Profiled with immunoSEQ multiplex PCR; TCRdb holds only in-frame clones, not every one. The sample has 150,000 to 200,000 clones, approximately 93% seen once. The gene calls are TRBV12-3 or TRBV12-4 and TRBJ1-2; D uncertain. This receptor was identified in an adult in good health. Specimen: peripheral blood, collected on day 0 of AZD1222 vaccination. CDR3 amino acids: CASSSTHGYTF. The DNA of the CDR3 is TGTGCCAGCAGTTCTACACATGGCTACACCTTC.